This T cell receptor beta chain was sequenced for a study of OX40 agonist ivuxolimab in advanced cancers. Study-level information: Ivuxolimab, which patients received intravenously every 2 weeks, was dosed at 0.01 to 10 mg/kg.

Method: immunoSEQ multiplex PCR; TCRdb's copy keeps in-frame clones and lacks some. The table lists over 85,000 clones, around nine tenths of them singletons. Germline V CDR1 and CDR2: SGHAT, FQNNGV. The CDR3 runs to 14 residues. V was pared by 2 bases and J by 0 bases, with 6 bases between. This material consisted of CD4+ or CD8+ T cells sorted from blood, taken in a trial of the OX40 agonist ivuxolimab. The TCR originated in an adult with an advanced solid tumor such as melanoma, head and neck, liver or kidney cancer. The genes are TRBV11-2 and TRBJ2-3; D is ambiguous. The CDR3 bases are TGTGCCAGCAGCTTACCTCCTAGCACAGATACGCAGTATTTT. Translation: CASSLPPSTDTQYF.